A single sample is the source of the 20 T cell receptor beta chains below, sequenced in a study of shared clonotypes between healthy human individuals. Profiled with immunoSEQ multiplex PCR; TCRdb holds only in-frame clones, not every one. The table shows over 2 million clones, with about 95% occurring only once. Selected positively for CCR7 and CD45RO-negative, naive CD8 cells excluded terminally differentiated effector memory CD45RA+ cells. Sequencing was performed on naive CD8+ T cells sorted from blood. These receptors originate from a man aged 18 to 35 in good health.

V usage is TRBV7-8 and J usage is TRBJ2-7; a possible D gene is TRBD1 (6 bases). CDR1 and CDR2 from the germline V gene are SGHVS and FQNEAQ. The CDR3 contains 15 residues. V was shortened by 2 bases and J by 2 bases, with 13 bases between the two germline ends. The CDR3, as DNA: TGTGCCAGCAGCTTATTTGATGGGGACACCTACGAGCAGTACTTC. Translated: CASSLFDGDTYEQYF.

Written as DNA, the CDR3 is TGTGCCAGCAGTGAATGGGCCTGGGGTGGAAACACCATATATTTT. Its translation is CASSEWAWGGNTIYF. V usage is TRBV6-1 and J usage is TRBJ1-3; D is unclear. V shed 2 bases and J shed 3 bases, with 11 bases lying between them. Germline-derived CDR1 and CDR2 are MNHNS and SASEGT. The CDR3 sequence is 15 residues long.

This chain uses TRBV6-1 with TRBJ2-1, with no clear D. The V gene's germline CDR1 is MNHNS and CDR2 SASEGT. Trimming shortened V by 0 bases and J by 4 bases, and 10 bases separated the two germline ends. The CDR3 loop spans 15 amino acids. The CDR3 nucleotides are TGTGCCAGCAGTGAAGCGTCCACCCCTTACAATGAGCAGTTCTTC. It codes for CASSEASTPYNEQFF.

Points on this clone: At the DNA level, this CDR3 is encoded by other sequences in the same sample as well. The chain recombines TRBV27 with TRBJ1-5; possible D gene TRBD1, 6 bases. The CDR3 covers 14 residues. Germline V gene sequence: CDR1 MNHEY, CDR2 SMNVEV (reference sequence). V was cut by 2 bases and J by 3 bases, with 8 bases left in between. In DNA, the CDR3 is TGTGCCAGCAGTTTAGGGGGCTTCAATCAGCCCCAGCATTTT. It specifies CASSLGGFNQPQHF.

A remark on this clone: Other DNA sequences from this sample encode an identical CDR3 as well. The chain links TRBV29-1 to TRBJ1-2; a weak D match, TRBD1 (5 bases). In germline, CDR1 is SQVTM, CDR2 ANQGSEA. The length of the CDR3 is 11 residues. Trimming shortened V by 4 bases and J by 4 bases, and 7 bases separated the two germline ends. CDR3 region: CSVAGGYGYTF. In nucleotides, the CDR3 is TGCAGCGTTGCTGGGGGCTATGGCTACACCTTC.

V is TRBV11-2 and J is TRBJ2-1; 7 nucleotides align to TRBD2. Looked up from germline, CDR1 is SGHAT and CDR2 is FQNNGV. CDR3 length: 15 residues. The junction had 5 bases not matched to a gene; V was cut back by 1 base and J by 5 bases. The CDR3 DNA reads as TGTGCCAGCAGCTTAGTGGGCGGGAGCGACAATGAGCAGTTCTTC. Translating gives CASSLVGGSDNEQFF.

V usage is TRBV7-9 and J usage is TRBJ1-3; D is perhaps TRBD1 (5 bases). CDR1 and CDR2 (germline): SEHNR, FQNEAQ (reference sequence). The CDR3 contains 14 residues. V lost 4 bases and J 4 bases, leaving 11 bases between the germline ends. CDR3 residues: CASSSTGQGNTIYF. The CDR3 coding sequence is TGTGCCAGCAGCTCTACGGGGCAAGGAAACACCATATATTTT. Variable domain in full (rest from reference TRBV7-9 and TRBJ1-3): DTGVSQNPRHKITKRGQNVTFRCDPISEHNRLYWYRQTLGQGPEFLTYFQNEAQLEKSRLLSDRFSAERPKGSFSTLEIQRTEQGDSAMYLCASSSTGQGNTIYFGEGSWLTVV.

The V gene is TRBV10-3, the J gene TRBJ2-1, with 10 bases aligning to TRBD2. V shed 9 bases, J shed 5 bases, and the junction held 7 bases outside the gene matches. Per germline, CDR1 ENHRY and CDR2 SYGVKD. This CDR3 region has 14 residues. CDR3 sequence reads: CAISLAGGDNEQFF. The DNA of the CDR3 is TGTGCCATTTCTTTAGCGGGGGGTGACAATGAGCAGTTCTTC.

This clone appeared a single time. Other DNA sequences within the sample encode an identical CDR3. The V and J genes are TRBV27 and TRBJ2-7, with D unclear. Per the germline V gene, CDR1 is MNHEY and CDR2 is SMNVEV (reference sequence). V was clipped by 2 bases and J by 7 bases, with 9 bases between them. The length of the CDR3 is 12 residues. Here the CDR3 reads CASSLKGSEQYF. CDR3 nucleotides: TGTGCCAGCAGTTTAAAGGGATCGGAGCAGTACTTC.

This clone was counted a single time. The sample contains more than one DNA sequence encoding this CDR3. V gene TRBV19 combines with J gene TRBJ1-1; D is undetermined. Germline CDR1 is LNHDA and CDR2 is SQIVND (reference sequence). The CDR3 is 13 amino acids. Trimming took 3 bases from V and 2 from J, leaving 7 bases between them. In nucleotides, the CDR3 is TGTGCCAGTAGTATCGGAGGCAACACTGAAGCTTTCTTT. It translates to CASSIGGNTEAFF.

The chain is built from TRBV27 and TRBJ2-1; 9 bases agree with TRBD1. Losses at the gene ends were 8 bases for V and 8 bases for J; bases not matched to a gene: 13. This CDR3 comprises 15 residues. Germline V gene data show CDR1 as MNHEY and CDR2 as SMNVEV (reference sequence). The CDR3 DNA reads TGTGCCAGCGGTCTATCCGGGACAGGGTTTTATGAGCAGTTCTTC. This gives the protein CASGLSGTGFYEQFF.

V and J are TRBV27 and TRBJ2-7; the D is unclear. The CDR3 is 13 amino acids. Germline V gene lookup returns CDR1 MNHEY and CDR2 SMNVEV (reference sequence). V lost 2 bases to trimming and J lost 4 bases, with 9 bases between them. CDR3 sequence (DNA): TGTGCCAGCAGTTTAACGCCTTGGTACGAGCAGTACTTC. Translated: CASSLTPWYEQYF.

The chain carries TRBV30 and TRBJ2-7, with D perhaps matching TRBD1 (6 bases). This CDR3 comprises 14 residues. The V gene lost 2 bases and the J gene lost 1 base, with 12 bases spanning the gap. Germline CDR1 is GTSNPN and CDR2 is SVGIG (reference sequence). This chain's CDR3 is CAWSWGHSSYEQYF. CDR3 nucleotide sequence: TGTGCCTGGAGTTGGGGACACTCTTCCTACGAGCAGTACTTC.

Regarding this clone: The same CDR3 is also encoded by other DNA sequences in this sample. The J gene is TRBJ2-1, the V gene TRBV4-1, with 11 bases lining up with TRBD2. The CDR3 is made up of 16 amino acids. The V segment lost 1 base and the J segment 3 bases; nucleotides outside the gene matches: 2. Germline V gives CDR1 MGHRA, CDR2 YSYEKL. Written as DNA, the CDR3 is TGCGCCAGCAGCCAAGTAGCGGGAGGGCACTACAATGAGCAGTTCTTC. Protein: CASSQVAGGHYNEQFF.

This clone was seen a single time. V gene TRBV6-6 combines with J gene TRBJ1-6, with TRBD1 matching 7 bases. V dropped 5 bases and J dropped 10; count of bases not matched to a gene: 8. The germline CDR1 and CDR2 sequences are MNHNY and SVGAGI (reference sequence). The CDR3 consists of 14 residues. CDR3 sequence: CASSETGSGSPLHF. Written as DNA, the CDR3 is TGTGCCAGCAGTGAGACAGGGTCGGGATCACCCCTCCACTTT.

The chain joins TRBV18 to TRBJ2-2; 7 bases line up with TRBD1. Losses at the gene ends were 3 bases for V and 5 bases for J; bases not matched to a gene: 6. Germline CDR1 is KGHSH and CDR2 is LQKENI. The CDR3 spans 15 residues. The CDR3 loop reads CASSPRDSSTGELFF. CDR3 nucleotides: TGTGCCAGCTCACCCCGGGACAGCAGTACCGGGGAGCTGTTTTTT.

The count of this clone is one. The V call is TRBV19, the J call TRBJ2-7; D gene ambiguous. V was pared by 0 bases and J by 5 bases, with 11 bases between. The CDR3 has 14 residues. CDR1 and CDR2 from the germline V gene are LNHDA and SQIVND (reference sequence). The CDR3 here is CASSIDALANEQYF. The CDR3 nucleotides are TGTGCCAGTAGTATAGATGCCCTGGCCAACGAGCAGTACTTC.

CDR3 region: CASSPPPGTDTQYF. The CDR3 nucleotides are TGTGCCAGCAGTCCCCCCCCCGGCACAGATACGCAGTATTTT. The chain employs TRBV27 and TRBJ2-3; D gene uncertain. V was pared by 5 bases and J by 1 base, with 10 bases between. The CDR3 loop spans 14 amino acids. Germline-derived CDR1 and CDR2 are MNHEY and SMNVEV (reference sequence).

J is TRBJ1-2 and V is TRBV23-1, with D perhaps matching TRBD1 (6 bases). TRBV23-1 is flagged as an ORF with uncertain function. This CDR3 region has 13 residues. With 4 bases removed from V and 5 bases from J, the gap between germline ends came to 11 bases. This CDR3 is CASSPTGLYGYTF. In DNA, the CDR3 is TGCGCCAGCAGTCCGACAGGACTTTATGGCTACACCTTC.

The chain recombines TRBV7-6 with TRBJ2-7; 7 nucleotides line up with TRBD2. Germline V gives CDR1 SGHVS, CDR2 FNYEAQ. V was clipped by 0 bases and J by 4 bases; unmatched bases: 6. The CDR3 sequence is 15 residues long. Here the CDR3 reads CASSLAAGERYEQYF. The CDR3 bases are TGTGCCAGCAGCTTAGCCGCGGGGGAGCGATACGAGCAGTACTTC.